Following are 6 T cell receptor beta chains from one sample sequenced in a study of blood T cell repertoires in COVID-19. The data were produced by immunoSEQ multiplex PCR, yet TCRdb's version contains in-frame clones alone and is incomplete. Of 120,000 or so clones in the sample, 70% to 80% were seen once. Sequenced sample: peripheral blood. All receptors derive from a man in his forties with active or convalescent COVID-19.

The count of this clone is one. V and J are TRBV4-3 and TRBJ1-1, with a weak D call TRBD1 (6 bases). The CDR3 is 13 residues long. The V end was cut by 0 bases, the J end by 11 bases, with 13 bases between. Per germline, CDR1 LGHNA and CDR2 YSLEER. DNA for the CDR3: TGCGCCAGCAGCCAAGATCGGGGGGCGCGGGCTTTCTTT. Protein: CASSQDRGARAFF.

The V and J genes are TRBV10-3 and TRBJ1-5; D unresolved. V dropped 9 bases and J dropped 3 bases, with 12 bases sitting between them. This CDR3 is built from 13 residues. The V gene's germline CDR1 is ENHRY and CDR2 SYGVKD. The CDR3 DNA reads TGTGCCATAAAGGCGGGGAACAATCAGCCCCAGCATTTT. As protein: CAIKAGNNQPQHF.

This CDR3 reads CASSPQGQYGYTF. CDR3 DNA sequence: TGTGCCAGCTCACCCCAGGGTCAGTATGGCTACACCTTC. This sequence joins TRBV18 and TRBJ1-2; tentatively, D is TRBD1 (5 bases). V gave up 3 bases and J gave up 5 bases, with 10 bases separating them. The CDR3 contains 13 residues. Per the germline V gene, CDR1 is KGHSH and CDR2 is LQKENI.

The V call is TRBV5-5, the J call TRBJ2-7; 9 bases align to TRBD1. V gave up 4 bases and J gave up 5 bases; unmatched junction bases: 7. Germline CDR1 SGHKS, CDR2 YYEKEE (reference sequence). The CDR3 contains 14 residues. In DNA, the CDR3 is TGTGCCAGCAGCCGGACAGGGGCCGGCCACGAGCAGTACTTC. Translating it yields CASSRTGAGHEQYF.

This chain uses TRBV10-3 with TRBJ1-1; 8 nucleotides align to TRBD1. This CDR3 spans 14 amino acids. The V gene's germline CDR1 is ENHRY and CDR2 SYGVKD. The V and J ends lost 2 bases and 5 bases, in that order; junction bases with no gene match: 4. CDR3 nucleotides: TGTGCCATCAGTGAGACGGACAGGGTAACTGAAGCTTTCTTT. It specifies CAISETDRVTEAFF.

The chain uses TRBV7-2 and TRBJ1-5; D is undetermined. The CDR3 loop spans 15 amino acids. V was pared by 6 bases and J by 3 bases, with 15 bases between. Germline loops: CDR1 SGHTA, CDR2 FQGNSA. The CDR3 sequence: CASSQVLSTNQPQHF. CDR3 sequence (DNA): TGTGCCAGCAGTCAGGTCCTTTCCACCAATCAGCCCCAGCATTTT.